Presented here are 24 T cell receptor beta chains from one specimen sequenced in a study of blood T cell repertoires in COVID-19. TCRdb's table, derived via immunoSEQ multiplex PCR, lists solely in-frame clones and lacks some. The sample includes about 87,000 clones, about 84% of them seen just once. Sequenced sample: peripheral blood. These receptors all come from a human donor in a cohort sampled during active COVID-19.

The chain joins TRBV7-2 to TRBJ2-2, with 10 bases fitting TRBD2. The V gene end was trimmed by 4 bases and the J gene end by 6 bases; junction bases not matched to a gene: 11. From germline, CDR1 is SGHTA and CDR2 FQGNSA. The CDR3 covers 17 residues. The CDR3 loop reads CASSSPFLAGDPGELFF. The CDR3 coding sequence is TGTGCCAGCAGCTCCCCTTTTCTAGCGGGAGATCCCGGGGAGCTGTTTTTT.

CDR3 in DNA: TGTGCCAGCAGTGATGGCCTGGCTGGAAACACCATATATTTT. Amino acid sequence: CASSDGLAGNTIYF. This chain joins TRBV2 and TRBJ1-3, with D hard to call. V was cut by 3 bases and J by 2 bases, with 8 bases left in between. Germline lookup yields CDR1 SNHLY and CDR2 FYNNEI. The CDR3 has 14 residues. Together with reference TRBV2 and TRBJ1-3, the CDR3 gives the full variable domain: EPEVTQTPSHQVTQMGQEVILRCVPISNHLYFYWYRQILGQKVEFLVSFYNNEISEKSEIFDDQFSVERPDGSNFTLKIRSTKLEDSAMYFCASSDGLAGNTIYFGEGSWLTVV.

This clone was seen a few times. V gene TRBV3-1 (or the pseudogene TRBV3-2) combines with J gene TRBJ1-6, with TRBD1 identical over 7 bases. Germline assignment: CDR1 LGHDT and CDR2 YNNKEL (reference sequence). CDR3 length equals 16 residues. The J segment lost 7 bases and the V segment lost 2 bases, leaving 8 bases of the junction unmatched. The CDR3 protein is CASSQNPTGVNSPLHF. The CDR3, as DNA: TGTGCCAGCAGCCAAAACCCCACAGGGGTAAATTCACCCCTCCACTTT.

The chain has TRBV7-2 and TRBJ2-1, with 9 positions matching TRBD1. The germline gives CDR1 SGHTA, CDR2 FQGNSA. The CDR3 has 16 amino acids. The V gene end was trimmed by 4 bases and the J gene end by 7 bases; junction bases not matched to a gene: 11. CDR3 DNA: TGTGCCAGCAGCTCCCGAACCGGGACAGGGATGAATGAGCAGTTCTTC. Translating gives CASSSRTGTGMNEQFF. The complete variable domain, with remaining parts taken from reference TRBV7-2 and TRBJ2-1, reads GAGVSQSPSNKVTEKGKDVELRCDPISGHTALYWYRQSLGQGLEFLIYFQGNSAPDKSGLPSDRFSAERTGGSVSTLTIQRTQQEDSAVYLCASSSRTGTGMNEQFFGPGTRLTVL.

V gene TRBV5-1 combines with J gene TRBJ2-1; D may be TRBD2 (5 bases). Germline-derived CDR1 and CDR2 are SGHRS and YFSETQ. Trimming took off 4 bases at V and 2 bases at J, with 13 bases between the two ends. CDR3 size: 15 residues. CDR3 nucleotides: TGCGCCAGCAGCCCCTCGCGAGGGACCTACAATGAGCAGTTCTTC. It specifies CASSPSRGTYNEQFF.

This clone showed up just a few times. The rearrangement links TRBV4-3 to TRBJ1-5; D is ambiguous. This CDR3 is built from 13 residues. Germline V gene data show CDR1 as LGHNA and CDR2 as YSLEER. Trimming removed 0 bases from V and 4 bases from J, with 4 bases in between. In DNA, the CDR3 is TGCGCCAGCAGCCAAGACAGAAATCAGCCCCAGCATTTT. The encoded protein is CASSQDRNQPQHF.

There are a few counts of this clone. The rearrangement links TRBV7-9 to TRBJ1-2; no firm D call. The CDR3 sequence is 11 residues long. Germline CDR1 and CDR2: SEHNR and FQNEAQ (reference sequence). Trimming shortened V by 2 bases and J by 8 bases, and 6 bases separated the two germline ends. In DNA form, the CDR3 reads TGTGCCAGCAGCTTAACGGGGGGCTACACCTTC. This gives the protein CASSLTGGYTF.

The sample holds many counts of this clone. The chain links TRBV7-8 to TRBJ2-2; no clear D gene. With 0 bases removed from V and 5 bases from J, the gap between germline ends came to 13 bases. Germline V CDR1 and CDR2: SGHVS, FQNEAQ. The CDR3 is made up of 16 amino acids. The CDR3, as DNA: TGTGCCAGCAGCTTAGCGCTTTCTAGTGGAACCGGGGAGCTGTTTTTT. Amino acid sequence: CASSLALSSGTGELFF.

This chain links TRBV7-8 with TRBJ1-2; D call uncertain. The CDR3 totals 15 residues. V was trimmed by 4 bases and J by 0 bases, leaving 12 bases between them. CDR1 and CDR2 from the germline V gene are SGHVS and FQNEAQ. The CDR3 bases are TGTGCCAGCAGCTCTTCTGCGGCAGCTAACTATGGCTACACCTTC. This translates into CASSSSAAANYGYTF.

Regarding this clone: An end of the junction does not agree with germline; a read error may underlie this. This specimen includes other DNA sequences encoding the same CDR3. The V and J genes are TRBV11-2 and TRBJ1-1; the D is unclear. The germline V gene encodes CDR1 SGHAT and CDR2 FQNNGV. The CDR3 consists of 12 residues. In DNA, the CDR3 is TGTGCCAGCAGCTCGACGGAGGCTGAGGCTTTCTTT. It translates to CASSSTEAEAFF. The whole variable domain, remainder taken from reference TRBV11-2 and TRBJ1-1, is EAGVAQSPRYKIIEKRQSVAFWCNPISGHATLYWYQQILGQGPKLLIQFQNNGVVDDSQLPKDRFSAERLKGVDSTLKIQPAKLEDSAVYLCASSSTEAEAFFGQGTRLTVV.

Here the CDR3 DNA reads TGTGCCAGTATAGACAGGGAAACTGAAGCTTTCTTT. Its translation: CASIDRETEAFF. The chain is built from TRBV28 and TRBJ1-1, with TRBD1 identical over 7 bases. Germline V CDR1 and CDR2: MDHEN, SYDVKM. The CDR3 spans 12 residues. V was pared by 9 bases and J by 5 bases, with 6 bases of the junction left unmatched. Using reference TRBV28 and TRBJ1-1 for the parts outside the CDR3, the full variable domain is DVKVTQSSRYLVKRTGEKVFLECVQDMDHENMFWYRQDPGLGLRLIYFSYDVKMKEKGDIPEGYSVSREKKERFSLILESASTNQTSMYLCASIDRETEAFFGQGTRLTVV.

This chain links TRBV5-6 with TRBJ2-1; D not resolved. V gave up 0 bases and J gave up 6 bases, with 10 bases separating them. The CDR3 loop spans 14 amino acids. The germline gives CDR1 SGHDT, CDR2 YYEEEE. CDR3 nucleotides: TGTGCCAGCAGCTTGGGACTTGGCAGCAATGAGCAGTTCTTC. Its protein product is CASSLGLGSNEQFF. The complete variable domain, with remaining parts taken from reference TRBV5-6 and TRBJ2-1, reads DAGVTQSPTHLIKTRGQQVTLRCSPKSGHDTVSWYQQALGQGPQFIFQYYEEEERQRGNFPDRFSGHQFPNYSSELNVNALLLGDSALYLCASSLGLGSNEQFFGPGTRLTVL.

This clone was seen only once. CDR3 protein: CASSLGPRGSTEAFF. CDR3 DNA: TGCGCCAGCAGCTTGGGTCCTAGGGGGTCCACTGAAGCTTTCTTT. The chain combines TRBV5-1 with TRBJ1-1; D perhaps matches TRBD1 (6 bases). The CDR3 has 15 residues. Trimming pared 0 bases from V and 4 bases from J, leaving 13 bases between. CDR1 is SGHRS and CDR2 is YFSETQ in the germline V gene.

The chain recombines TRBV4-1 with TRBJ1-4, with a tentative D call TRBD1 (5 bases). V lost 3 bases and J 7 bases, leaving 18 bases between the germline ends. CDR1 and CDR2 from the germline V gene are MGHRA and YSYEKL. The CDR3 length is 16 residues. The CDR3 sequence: CASSQGWGGKGEKLFF. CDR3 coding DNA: TGCGCCAGCAGCCAGGGGTGGGGGGGAAAGGGTGAAAAACTGTTTTTT.

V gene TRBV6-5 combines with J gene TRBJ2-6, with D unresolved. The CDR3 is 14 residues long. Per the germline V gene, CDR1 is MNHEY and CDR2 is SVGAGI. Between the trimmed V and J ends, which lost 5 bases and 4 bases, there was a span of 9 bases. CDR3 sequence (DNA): TGTGCCAGCAGTCAGACCAGGGGGGCCAACGTCCTGACTTTC. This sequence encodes CASSQTRGANVLTF.

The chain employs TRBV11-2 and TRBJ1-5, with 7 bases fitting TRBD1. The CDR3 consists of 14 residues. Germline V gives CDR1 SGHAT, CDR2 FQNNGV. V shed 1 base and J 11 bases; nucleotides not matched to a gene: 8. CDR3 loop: CASSLGQGETAQHF. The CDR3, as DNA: TGTGCCAGCAGCTTAGGCCAGGGGGAGACAGCCCAGCATTTT.

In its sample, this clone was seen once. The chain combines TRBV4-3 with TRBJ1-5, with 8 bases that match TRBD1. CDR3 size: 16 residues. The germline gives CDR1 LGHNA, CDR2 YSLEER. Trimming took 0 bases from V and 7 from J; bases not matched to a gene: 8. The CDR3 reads CASSQDTRGQGQPQHF. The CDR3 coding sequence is TGCGCCAGCAGCCAAGATACCAGGGGGCAGGGGCAGCCCCAGCATTTT.

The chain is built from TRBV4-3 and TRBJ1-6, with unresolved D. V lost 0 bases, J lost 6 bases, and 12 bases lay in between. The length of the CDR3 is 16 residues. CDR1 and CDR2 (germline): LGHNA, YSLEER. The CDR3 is CASSQDPPGSNSPLHF. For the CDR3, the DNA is TGCGCCAGCAGCCAAGACCCCCCGGGGAGTAATTCACCCCTCCACTTT.

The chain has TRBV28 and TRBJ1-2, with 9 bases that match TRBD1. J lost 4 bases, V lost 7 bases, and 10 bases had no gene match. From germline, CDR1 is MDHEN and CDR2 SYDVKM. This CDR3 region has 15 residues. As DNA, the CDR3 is TGTGCCAGCAAGATGACAGGGGGGATGGCCTATGGCTACACCTTC. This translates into CASKMTGGMAYGYTF.

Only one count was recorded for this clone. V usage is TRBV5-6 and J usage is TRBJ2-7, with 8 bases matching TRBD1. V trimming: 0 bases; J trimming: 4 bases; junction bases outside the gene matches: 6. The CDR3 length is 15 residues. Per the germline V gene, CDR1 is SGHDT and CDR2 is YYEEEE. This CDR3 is CASSLDTRTGYEQYF. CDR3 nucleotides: TGTGCCAGCAGCTTGGATACCCGGACAGGGTACGAGCAGTACTTC.

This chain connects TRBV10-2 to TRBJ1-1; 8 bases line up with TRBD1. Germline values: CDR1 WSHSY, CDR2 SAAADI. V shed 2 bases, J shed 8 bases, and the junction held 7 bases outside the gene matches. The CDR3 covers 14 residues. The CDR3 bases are TGCGCCAGCAGTGAGGTGCCAGGGGGCATCGAAGCTTTCTTT. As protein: CASSEVPGGIEAFF.

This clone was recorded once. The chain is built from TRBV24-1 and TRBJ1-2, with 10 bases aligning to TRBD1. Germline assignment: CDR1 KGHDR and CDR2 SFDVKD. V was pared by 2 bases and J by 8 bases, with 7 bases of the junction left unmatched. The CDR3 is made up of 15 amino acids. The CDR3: CATSDSGQGMVGYTF. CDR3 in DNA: TGTGCCACCAGTGATTCGGGACAGGGGATGGTCGGCTACACCTTC.

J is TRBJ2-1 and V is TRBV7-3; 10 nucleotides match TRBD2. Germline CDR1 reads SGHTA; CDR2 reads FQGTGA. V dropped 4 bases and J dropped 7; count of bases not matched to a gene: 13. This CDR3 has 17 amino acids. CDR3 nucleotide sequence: TGTGCCAGCAGCTCCCTTGTAGCGGGAGGAAAGGGGAATGAGCAGTTCTTC. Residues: CASSSLVAGGKGNEQFF.

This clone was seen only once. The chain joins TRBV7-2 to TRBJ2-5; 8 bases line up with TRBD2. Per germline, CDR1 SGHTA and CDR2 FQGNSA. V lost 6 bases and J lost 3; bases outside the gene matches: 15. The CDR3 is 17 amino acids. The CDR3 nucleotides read TGTGCCAGCAGTGTACACCCGGGACTAGGATTAAAAGAGACCCAGTACTTC. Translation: CASSVHPGLGLKETQYF.